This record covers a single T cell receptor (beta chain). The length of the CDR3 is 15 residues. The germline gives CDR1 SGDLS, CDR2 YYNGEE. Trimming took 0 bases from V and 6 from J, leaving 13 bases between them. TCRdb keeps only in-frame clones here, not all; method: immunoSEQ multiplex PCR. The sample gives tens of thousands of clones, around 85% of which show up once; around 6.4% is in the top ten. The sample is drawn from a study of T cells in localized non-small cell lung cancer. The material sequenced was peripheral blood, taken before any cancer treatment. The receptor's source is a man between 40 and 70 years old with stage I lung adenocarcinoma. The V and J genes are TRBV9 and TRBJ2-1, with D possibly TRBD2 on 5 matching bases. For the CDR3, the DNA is TGTGCCAGCAGCGTAGCACAGCGGCTGTCCAATGAGCAGTTCTTC. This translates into CASSVAQRLSNEQFF.